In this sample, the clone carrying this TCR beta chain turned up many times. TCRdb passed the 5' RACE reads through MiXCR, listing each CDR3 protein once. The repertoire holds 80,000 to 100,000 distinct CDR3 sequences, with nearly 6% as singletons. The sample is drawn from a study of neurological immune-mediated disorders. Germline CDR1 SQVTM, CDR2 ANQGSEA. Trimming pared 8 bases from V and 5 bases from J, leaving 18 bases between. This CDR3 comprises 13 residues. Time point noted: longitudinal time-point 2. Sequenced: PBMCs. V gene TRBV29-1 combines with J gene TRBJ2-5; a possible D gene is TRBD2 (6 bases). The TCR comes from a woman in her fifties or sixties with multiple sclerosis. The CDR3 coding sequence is TGCAGCCAGGGTCCTAGCGCCTCGGAGACCCAGTACTTC. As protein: CSQGPSASETQYF.